This T cell receptor beta chain was observed in a study of T cells expressing NK-cell markers. Study information: Sorted CD3+CD56-NKG2C+, CD3+CD56+NKG2C+ and CD3+CD56+NKG2C- T cells supplied the TCR beta repertoires.

With UMIs, 5'RACE template switching was used to make TCR beta cDNA. From the 5' RACE reads, TCRdb lists one entry per CDR3 protein and no DNA. This sample's table has 300,000 to 450,000 distinct CDR3 sequences. Germline CDR1 and CDR2: DFQATT and SNEGSKA (reference sequence). The CDR3 has 16 residues. This TCR derives from a man between 18 and 69 years old in good health. The chain links TRBV20-1 to TRBJ2-1. The sequenced material came from blood T cells: a sorted CD56 or NKG2C T cell subset, CD4+ or CD8+ T cells, or bulk PBMC T cells (not recorded which). CDR3 sequence reads: CSARARDRSSYNEQFF.